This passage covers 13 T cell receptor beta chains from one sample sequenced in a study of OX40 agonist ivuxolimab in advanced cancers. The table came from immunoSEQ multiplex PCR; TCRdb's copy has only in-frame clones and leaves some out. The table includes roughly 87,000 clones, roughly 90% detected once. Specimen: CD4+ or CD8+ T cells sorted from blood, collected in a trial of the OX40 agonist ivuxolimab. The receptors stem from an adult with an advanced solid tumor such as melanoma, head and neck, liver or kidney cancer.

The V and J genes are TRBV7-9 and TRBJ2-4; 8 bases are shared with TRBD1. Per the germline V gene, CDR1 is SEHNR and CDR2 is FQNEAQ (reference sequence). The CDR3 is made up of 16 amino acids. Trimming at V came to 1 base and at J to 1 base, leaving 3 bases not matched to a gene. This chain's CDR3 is CASSLGQGLAKNIQYF. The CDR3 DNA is TGTGCCAGCAGCTTAGGACAGGGGTTGGCCAAAAACATTCAGTACTTC.

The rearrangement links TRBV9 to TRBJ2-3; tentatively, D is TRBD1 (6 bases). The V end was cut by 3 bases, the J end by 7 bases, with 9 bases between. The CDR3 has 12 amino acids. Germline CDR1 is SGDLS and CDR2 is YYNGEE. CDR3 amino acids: CASSAGQNTQYF. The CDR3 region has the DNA TGTGCCAGCAGCGCGGGACAAAATACGCAGTATTTT.

CDR3 in amino acids: CAISGPTSGDHNEQFF. In nucleotides, the CDR3 is TGTGCCATCAGTGGCCCGACTAGCGGGGACCACAATGAGCAGTTCTTC. The chain links TRBV10-3 to TRBJ2-1, with 11 bases aligning to TRBD2. There are 16 residues in the CDR3. V trimming: 4 bases; J trimming: 5 bases; junction bases outside the gene matches: 7. Germline CDR1 reads ENHRY; CDR2 reads SYGVKD.

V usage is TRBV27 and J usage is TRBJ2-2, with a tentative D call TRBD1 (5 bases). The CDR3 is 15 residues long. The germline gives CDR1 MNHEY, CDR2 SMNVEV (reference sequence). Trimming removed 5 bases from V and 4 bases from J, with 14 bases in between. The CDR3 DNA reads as TGTGCCAGCAGTATCCTCGGTAGGGGCACCGGGGAGCTGTTTTTT. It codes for CASSILGRGTGELFF.

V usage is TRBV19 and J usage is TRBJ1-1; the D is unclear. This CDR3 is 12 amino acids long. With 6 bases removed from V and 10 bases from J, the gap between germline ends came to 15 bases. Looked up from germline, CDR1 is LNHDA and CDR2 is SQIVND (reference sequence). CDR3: CASSHTGDAAFF. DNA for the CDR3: TGTGCCAGTAGCCACACCGGGGATGCAGCTTTCTTT.

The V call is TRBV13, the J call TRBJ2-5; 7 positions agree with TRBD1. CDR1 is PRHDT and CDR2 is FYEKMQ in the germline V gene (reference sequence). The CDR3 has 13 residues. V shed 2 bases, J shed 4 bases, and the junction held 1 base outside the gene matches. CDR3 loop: CASSLNRGETQYF. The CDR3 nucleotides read TGTGCCAGCAGCTTAAACAGGGGAGAGACCCAGTACTTC.

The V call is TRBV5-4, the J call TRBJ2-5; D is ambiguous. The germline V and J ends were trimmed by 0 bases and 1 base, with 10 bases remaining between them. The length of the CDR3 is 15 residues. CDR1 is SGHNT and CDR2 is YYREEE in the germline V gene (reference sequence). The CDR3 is CASSLASGSQETQYF. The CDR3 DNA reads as TGTGCCAGCAGCTTGGCCTCTGGAAGCCAAGAGACCCAGTACTTC. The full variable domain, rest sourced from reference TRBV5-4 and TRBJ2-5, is ETGVTQSPTHLIKTRGQQVTLRCSSQSGHNTVSWYQQALGQGPQFIFQYYREEENGRGNFPPRFSGLQFPNYSSELNVNALELDDSALYLCASSLASGSQETQYFGPGTRLLVL.

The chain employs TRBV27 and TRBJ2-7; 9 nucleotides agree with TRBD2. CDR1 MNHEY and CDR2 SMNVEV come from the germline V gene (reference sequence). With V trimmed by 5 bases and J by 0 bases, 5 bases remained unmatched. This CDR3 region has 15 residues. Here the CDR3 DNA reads TGTGCCAGCAGTACACTAGCGGGCCTCTCCTACGAGCAGTACTTC. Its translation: CASSTLAGLSYEQYF.

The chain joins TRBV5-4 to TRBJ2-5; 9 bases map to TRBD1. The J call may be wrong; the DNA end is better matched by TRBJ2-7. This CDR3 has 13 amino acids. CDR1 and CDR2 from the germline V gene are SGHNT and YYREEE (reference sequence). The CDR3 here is CASSLGTGYEQYF. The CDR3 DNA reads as TGTGCCAGCAGCTTAGGGACAGGGTACGAGCAGTACTTC.

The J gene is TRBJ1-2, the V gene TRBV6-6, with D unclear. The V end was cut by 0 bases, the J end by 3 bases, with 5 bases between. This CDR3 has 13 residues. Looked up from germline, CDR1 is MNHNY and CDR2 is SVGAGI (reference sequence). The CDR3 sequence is CASSYSIDYGYTF. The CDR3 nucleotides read TGTGCCAGCAGTTACTCGATAGACTATGGCTACACCTTC.

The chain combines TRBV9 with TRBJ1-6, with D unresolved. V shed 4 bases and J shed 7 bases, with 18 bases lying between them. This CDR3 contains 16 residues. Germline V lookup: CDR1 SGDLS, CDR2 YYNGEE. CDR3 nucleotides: TGTGCCAGCAGCCCGTTTACTTCGTCAGACAATTCACCCCTCCACTTT. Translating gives CASSPFTSSDNSPLHF.

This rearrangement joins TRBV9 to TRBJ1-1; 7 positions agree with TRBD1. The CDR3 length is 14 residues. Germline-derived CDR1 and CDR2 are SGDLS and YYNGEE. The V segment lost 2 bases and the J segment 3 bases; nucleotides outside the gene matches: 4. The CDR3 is CASSVGQRDTEAFF. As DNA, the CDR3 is TGTGCCAGCAGCGTGGGACAGCGGGACACTGAAGCTTTCTTT.

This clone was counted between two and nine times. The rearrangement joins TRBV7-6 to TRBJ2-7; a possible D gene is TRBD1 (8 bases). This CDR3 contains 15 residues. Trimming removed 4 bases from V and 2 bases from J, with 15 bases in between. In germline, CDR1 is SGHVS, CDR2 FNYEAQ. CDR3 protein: CASSSGQGGAYEQYF. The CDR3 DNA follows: TGTGCCAGCAGCTCCGGACAGGGAGGGGCCTACGAGCAGTACTTC.